This passage covers 31 T cell receptor beta chains from one sample sequenced in a study of blood T cell repertoires in COVID-19. The table came from immunoSEQ multiplex PCR; TCRdb's copy has only in-frame clones and leaves some out. This table holds 200,000 to 250,000 clones, about 88% found once. Sequenced material: peripheral blood. The receptors derive from a woman between 55 and 75 years old with acute or convalescent COVID-19.

V usage is TRBV4-3 and J usage is TRBJ2-6, with 8 bases identical to TRBD1. Germline V lookup: CDR1 LGHNA, CDR2 YSLEER. The trim removed 4 bases at V and 0 bases at J, leaving 14 bases unmatched. CDR3 length equals 20 residues. The CDR3 protein is CASSRSGAGQVFSGANVLTF. DNA for the CDR3: TGCGCCAGCAGCCGCTCAGGGGCGGGACAGGTCTTCTCTGGGGCCAACGTCCTGACTTTC.

The chain is built from TRBV24-1 and TRBJ1-1, with D uncertain. V was clipped by 3 bases and J by 2 bases, with 9 bases between them. The CDR3 spans 14 residues. Germline V gene lookup returns CDR1 KGHDR and CDR2 SFDVKD. CDR3 amino acids: CATSDRGVNTEAFF. CDR3 sequence (DNA): TGTGCCACCAGTGATCGCGGGGTAAACACTGAAGCTTTCTTT.

This clone was recorded once. The V and J genes are TRBV11-2 and TRBJ2-1; a possible D gene is TRBD2 (6 bases). The CDR3 covers 15 residues. V lost 5 bases, J lost 9 bases, and 20 bases lay in between. The germline V gene encodes CDR1 SGHAT and CDR2 FQNNGV. The CDR3 nucleotides read TGTGCCAGCAGCACTAGCACCGGGGCGAAGGGTGAGCAGTTCTTC. Protein: CASSTSTGAKGEQFF.

This chain connects TRBV18 to TRBJ2-1; possibly TRBD1 for D (5 bases). The V end was cut by 1 base, the J end by 5 bases, with 9 bases between. This CDR3 comprises 14 residues. Germline V CDR1 and CDR2: KGHSH, LQKENI. The chain's CDR3 is CASSPLPGHNEQFF. The CDR3 coding sequence is TGTGCCAGCTCACCACTTCCAGGGCACAATGAGCAGTTCTTC. The complete variable domain, with remaining parts taken from reference TRBV18 and TRBJ2-1, reads NAGVMQNPRHLVRRRGQEARLRCSPMKGHSHVYWYRQLPEEGLKFMVYLQKENIIDESGMPKERFSAEFPKEGPSILRIQQVVRGDSAAYFCASSPLPGHNEQFFGPGTRLTVL.

V is TRBV3-1 (or the pseudogene TRBV3-2) and J is TRBJ2-7; no clear D. Germline V lookup: CDR1 LGHDT, CDR2 YNNKEL (reference sequence). The CDR3 runs to 14 residues. Trimming stripped 0 bases from V and 3 bases from J, with 9 bases between. Here the CDR3 reads CASSQEPGYYEQYF. The CDR3 nucleotides read TGTGCCAGCAGCCAAGAGCCAGGCTACTACGAGCAGTACTTC.

This clone was seen once. The chain couples TRBV15 to TRBJ1-3, with D possibly TRBD1 on 5 matching bases. CDR1 is LNHNV and CDR2 is YYDKDF in the germline V gene (reference sequence). This CDR3 comprises 14 residues. The V and J ends lost 5 bases and 3 bases respectively, with 11 bases between them. The CDR3, as DNA: TGTGCCACCAGCGGGGGGACCTTTGGAAACACCATATATTTT. Residues: CATSGGTFGNTIYF.

This chain connects TRBV2 to TRBJ2-7; no clear D. The CDR3 runs 13 residues. Per the germline V gene, CDR1 is SNHLY and CDR2 is FYNNEI. Trimming took 3 bases from V and 0 from J, leaving 6 bases between them. The CDR3 loop reads CASSDGYSYEQYF. DNA for the CDR3: TGTGCCAGCAGTGACGGGTACTCCTACGAGCAGTACTTC.

The V call is TRBV18, the J call TRBJ1-1; D ambiguous. The CDR3 is made up of 15 amino acids. Between the trimmed V and J ends, which lost 3 bases and 0 bases, there was a span of 11 bases. CDR1 is KGHSH and CDR2 is LQKENI in the germline V gene. The DNA of the CDR3 is TGTGCCAGCTCACCGCGGAGTCAGATGAACACTGAAGCTTTCTTT. It yields the protein CASSPRSQMNTEAFF.

The chain combines TRBV11-3 with TRBJ2-2; TRBD2 agrees at 11 bases. Germline loops: CDR1 SGHNT, CDR2 YENEEA. J gave up 6 bases and V 0 bases, and 6 bases lay outside the gene matches. The CDR3 extends over 17 amino acids. The DNA for the CDR3 is TGTGCCAGCAGCTTAGATTCTAGCGGGAGGAGGGCCGGGGAGCTGTTTTTT. It is translated as CASSLDSSGRRAGELFF.

CDR3 DNA: TGTGCCAGCAGCCGGGGACAGGGGGTCCATCAGCCCCAGCATTTT. Its translation: CASSRGQGVHQPQHF. This chain uses TRBV7-9 with TRBJ1-5; TRBD1 matches 11 bases. The CDR3 length is 15 residues. Germline CDR1 SEHNR, CDR2 FQNEAQ (reference sequence). V was pared by 5 bases and J by 5 bases, with 5 bases of the junction left unmatched. The full variable domain, in which reference TRBV7-9 and TRBJ1-5 provide the parts outside the CDR3, is DTGVSQNPRHKITKRGQNVTFRCDPISEHNRLYWYRQTLGQGPEFLTYFQNEAQLEKSRLLSDRFSAERPKGSFSTLEIQRTEQGDSAMYLCASSRGQGVHQPQHFGDGTRLSIL.

V gene TRBV19 combines with J gene TRBJ1-5; 7 bases map to TRBD1. CDR1 and CDR2 (germline): LNHDA, SQIVND (reference sequence). This CDR3 has 15 amino acids. V shed 4 bases, J shed 3 bases, and the junction held 6 bases outside the gene matches. DNA of the CDR3: TGTGCCAGTAGTACTGACAGGGACCCCAATCAGCCCCAGCATTTT. This gives the protein CASSTDRDPNQPQHF.

This chain links TRBV19 with TRBJ2-1; TRBD2 aligns across 9 bases. Losses at the gene ends were 7 bases for V and 2 bases for J; bases not matched to a gene: 12. Germline V gives CDR1 LNHDA, CDR2 SQIVND (reference sequence). The CDR3 is 17 residues long. The CDR3 region is CASTLTGRTSAYNEQFF. CDR3 nucleotide sequence: TGTGCCAGTACCCTCACGGGGCGGACTAGCGCCTACAATGAGCAGTTCTTC.

V is TRBV18 and J is TRBJ1-4, with TRBD1 identical over 7 bases. Germline V lookup: CDR1 KGHSH, CDR2 LQKENI. This CDR3 contains 16 residues. V lost 0 bases, J lost 0 bases, and 1 base stayed unmatched. DNA for the CDR3: TGTGCCAGCTCACCACCGGGACAGACAACTAATGAAAAACTGTTTTTT. Its translation is CASSPPGQTTNEKLFF.

In DNA, the CDR3 is TGTGCCACAAGGGGCACCTACGAGCAGTACTTC. It codes for CATRGTYEQYF. The chain uses TRBV6-6 and TRBJ2-7; D is possibly TRBD1 (5 bases). V shed 10 bases and J shed 2 bases, with 9 bases lying between them. The CDR3 totals 11 residues. Germline V gene sequence: CDR1 MNHNY, CDR2 SVGAGI (reference sequence).

The genes are TRBV7-2 and TRBJ1-2; perhaps TRBD1 as D (5 bases). The CDR3 has 14 residues. Per the germline V gene, CDR1 is SGHTA and CDR2 is FQGNSA. V dropped 5 bases and J dropped 4 bases, with 14 bases sitting between them. CDR3 loop: CASSQETAPYGYTF. CDR3 DNA: TGTGCCAGCAGCCAAGAGACAGCGCCCTATGGCTACACCTTC. Drawing the rest from reference TRBV7-2 and TRBJ1-2, the complete variable domain is GAGVSQSPSNKVTEKGKDVELRCDPISGHTALYWYRQSLGQGLEFLIYFQGNSAPDKSGLPSDRFSAERTGGSVSTLTIQRTQQEDSAVYLCASSQETAPYGYTFGSGTRLTVV.

The rearrangement links TRBV11-2 to TRBJ1-4; 7 nucleotides agree with TRBD1. Germline V gene lookup returns CDR1 SGHAT and CDR2 FQNNGV. J was trimmed by 7 bases and V by 1 base; bases with no gene match: 6. The CDR3 has 15 amino acids. Here the CDR3 reads CASSLGRQGSEKLFF. DNA for the CDR3: TGTGCCAGCAGCTTAGGCCGACAGGGAAGTGAAAAACTGTTTTTT.

With regard to this clone: Compared with germline, one end of the junction differs, possibly owing to a read error. V gene TRBV6-1 combines with J gene TRBJ1-2; possibly TRBD1 for D (6 bases). The CDR3 totals 15 residues. CDR1 MNHNS and CDR2 SASEGT come from the germline V gene. CDR3 in amino acids: CASSQAWDTNYGYTF. The CDR3 DNA reads TGTGCCAGCAGTCAAGCCTGGGACACTAACTATGGCTACACCTTC.

V usage is TRBV7-2 and J usage is TRBJ2-5, with D uncertain. The CDR3 has 14 amino acids. From germline, CDR1 is SGHTA and CDR2 FQGNSA. V was cut by 1 base and J by 3 bases, with 9 bases left in between. The CDR3 loop reads CASSLGPGEETQYF. The CDR3 DNA is TGTGCCAGCAGCTTAGGGCCAGGCGAAGAGACCCAGTACTTC. The entire variable domain, with the rest obtained from reference TRBV7-2 and TRBJ2-5, is as follows: GAGVSQSPSNKVTEKGKDVELRCDPISGHTALYWYRQSLGQGLEFLIYFQGNSAPDKSGLPSDRFSAERTGGSVSTLTIQRTQQEDSAVYLCASSLGPGEETQYFGPGTRLLVL.

V gene TRBV27 combines with J gene TRBJ2-7; TRBD1 matches 8 bases. This CDR3 contains 13 residues. In germline, CDR1 is MNHEY, CDR2 SMNVEV (reference sequence). J was trimmed by 7 bases and V by 7 bases; bases with no gene match: 9. The CDR3 DNA reads TGTGCCAGCAAAAGGACAGGGTCTAGGGAGCAGTACTTC. This codes for CASKRTGSREQYF.

This sequence joins TRBV6-2 or TRBV6-3 and TRBJ1-2; tentatively, D is TRBD1 (6 bases). V was shortened by 0 bases and J by 2 bases, with 13 bases between the two germline ends. Germline CDR1 MNHEY, CDR2 SVGEGT. The length of the CDR3 is 16 residues. CDR3 amino acids: CASSYSNGTPNYGYTF. CDR3 nucleotides: TGTGCCAGCAGTTACTCGAATGGGACACCCAACTATGGCTACACCTTC.

This clone occurred a few times. The V and J genes are TRBV27 and TRBJ1-1, with 9 bases lining up with TRBD1. The CDR3 runs to 15 residues. Per the germline V gene, CDR1 is MNHEY and CDR2 is SMNVEV (reference sequence). Trimming took 6 bases from V and 3 from J; bases not matched to a gene: 8. CDR3 region: CASRPLQGAYTEAFF. In DNA, the CDR3 is TGTGCCAGCAGGCCACTACAGGGGGCGTACACTGAAGCTTTCTTT.

This clone was found once. This chain links TRBV5-8 with TRBJ2-2; the match to TRBD1 covers 8 bases. CDR1 is SGHTS and CDR2 is YDEGEE in the germline V gene. The CDR3 consists of 16 residues. Losses at the gene ends were 3 bases for V and 2 bases for J; bases not matched to a gene: 6. This chain's CDR3 is CASSSSGGFNTGELFF. The CDR3 nucleotides are TGTGCCAGCAGCTCCTCAGGGGGCTTTAACACCGGGGAGCTGTTTTTT.

This chain links TRBV7-2 with TRBJ2-6, with 8 bases identical to TRBD2. The junction had 5 bases not matched to a gene; V was cut back by 4 bases and J by 0 bases. This CDR3 spans 17 amino acids. Germline V gene data show CDR1 as SGHTA and CDR2 as FQGNSA. The CDR3 bases are TGTGCCAGCAGCTCAACGGGAGGGGGCTCTGGGGCCAACGTCCTGACTTTC. This gives the protein CASSSTGGGSGANVLTF.

The V call is TRBV29-1, the J call TRBJ2-5, with 9 positions matching TRBD2. V trimming: 5 bases; J trimming: 5 bases; junction bases outside the gene matches: 12. This CDR3 has 15 residues. From germline, CDR1 is SQVTM and CDR2 ANQGSEA. CDR3 in DNA: TGCAGCGTTCTCCCGCTCCCGAGCGGGGGGGAGACCCAGTACTTC. This encodes CSVLPLPSGGETQYF.

V gene TRBV12-3 or TRBV12-4 combines with J gene TRBJ1-1; a weak D match, TRBD1 (5 bases). The CDR3 extends over 11 amino acids. Between the trimmed V and J ends, which lost 4 bases and 8 bases, there was a span of 8 bases. The CDR3 DNA sequence: TGTGCCAGCAGTTCGGGACTAGAAGCTTTCTTT. Amino acids: CASSSGLEAFF.

The V call is TRBV28, the J call TRBJ1-2; TRBD1 matches at 7 bases. Germline CDR1 and CDR2: MDHEN and SYDVKM. The CDR3 has 13 residues. Trimming cost V 7 bases and J 8 bases; bases outside gene matches: 10. CDR3 DNA sequence: TGTGCCAGCAACCTTAATAGGGGGCGAGGCTACACCTTC. It yields the protein CASNLNRGRGYTF.

With regard to this clone: The germline gene is not matched at one end of the junction; a read error may be the cause. V usage is TRBV9 and J usage is TRBJ1-4, with D unresolved. There are 14 residues in the CDR3. Germline CDR1 is SGDLS and CDR2 is YYNGEE. DNA for the CDR3: TGTGCCAGCAGCGTAGGAGGGCTCAATGAACAACTGTTTTTT. Its translation is CASSVGGLNEQLFF.

The rearrangement joins TRBV7-9 to TRBJ2-1; 11 nucleotides line up with TRBD2. The ends lost 8 bases at V and 8 bases at J; junction bases unmatched: 11. CDR1 is SEHNR and CDR2 is FQNEAQ in the germline V gene (reference sequence). The CDR3 has 15 residues. CDR3 loop: CASERLSGGAYEQFF. The CDR3 DNA is TGTGCCAGCGAGAGACTTAGCGGGGGGGCCTATGAGCAGTTCTTC. Complete variable domain (other parts from reference TRBV7-9 and TRBJ2-1): DTGVSQNPRHKITKRGQNVTFRCDPISEHNRLYWYRQTLGQGPEFLTYFQNEAQLEKSRLLSDRFSAERPKGSFSTLEIQRTEQGDSAMYLCASERLSGGAYEQFFGPGTRLTVL.

The gene calls are TRBV7-2 and TRBJ2-1, with 12 bases matching TRBD2. Germline loops: CDR1 SGHTA, CDR2 FQGNSA. This CDR3 contains 17 residues. Trimming took 5 bases from V and 7 from J; bases not matched to a gene: 12. CDR3 nucleotide sequence: TGTGCCAGCAGCCTATCACCCCCGCTAGCGGGAGGGAATGAGCAGTTCTTC. Protein product: CASSLSPPLAGGNEQFF. The full variable domain, with the rest looked up from reference TRBV7-2 and TRBJ2-1, is GAGVSQSPSNKVTEKGKDVELRCDPISGHTALYWYRQSLGQGLEFLIYFQGNSAPDKSGLPSDRFSAERTGGSVSTLTIQRTQQEDSAVYLCASSLSPPLAGGNEQFFGPGTRLTVL.

The chain uses TRBV4-2 and TRBJ2-7; TRBD2 aligns across 10 bases. J lost 3 bases, V lost 4 bases, and 6 bases had no gene match. The CDR3 length is 15 residues. Germline V CDR1 and CDR2: LGHNA, YNFKEQ. The CDR3 region is CASSPSGGEIYEQYF. In DNA, the CDR3 is TGTGCCAGCAGCCCGAGCGGGGGGGAAATCTACGAGCAGTACTTC.

This clone was found once. V gene TRBV5-6 combines with J gene TRBJ2-2; possible D gene TRBD2, 6 bases. This CDR3 region has 17 residues. Germline V gives CDR1 SGHDT, CDR2 YYEEEE. V was cut by 2 bases and J by 0 bases, with 14 bases left in between. CDR3 protein: CASSLRVGGPNTGELFF. In nucleotides, the CDR3 is TGTGCCAGCAGCTTAAGAGTGGGGGGACCGAACACCGGGGAGCTGTTTTTT.